One sample yielded the 18 T cell receptor beta chains listed below, sequenced in a study of glioma-infiltrating T cells after dendritic cell vaccination. Produced via immunoSEQ multiplex PCR; TCRdb's table is partial and in-frame only. The table has over 80,000 clones, more than 80% seen once. Time point reported: after dendritic cell vaccination, including at tumor progression/relapse. The material was blood, obtained after dendritic cell vaccination. The receptor set was obtained from a human donor with glioblastoma.

The chain links TRBV6-4 to TRBJ1-1, with a tentative D call TRBD1 (5 bases). The germline CDR1 and CDR2 sequences are MRHNA and SNTAGT. There are 14 residues in the CDR3. The V end lost 3 bases, the J end lost 1 base, and 9 bases lay between the germline ends. This CDR3 is CASSDTDRNTEAFF. As DNA, the CDR3 is TGTGCCAGCAGTGATACAGACAGGAACACTGAAGCTTTCTTT.

The chain is built from TRBV2 and TRBJ1-1; TRBD1 is a possible D gene (6 bases). Germline V gene lookup returns CDR1 SNHLY and CDR2 FYNNEI. The CDR3 spans 11 residues. V was clipped by 8 bases and J by 10 bases, with 14 bases between them. The CDR3 DNA follows: TGTGCCAGCTCCCAGGGGAATCGAGCTTTCTTT. Translating it yields CASSQGNRAFF.

The chain joins TRBV7-9 to TRBJ2-7; 7 nucleotides line up with TRBD1. Germline trimming cut 5 bases from V and 0 bases from J; bases unmatched to any gene: 7. This CDR3 spans 15 amino acids. CDR1 and CDR2 from the germline V gene are SEHNR and FQNEAQ (reference sequence). In DNA form, the CDR3 reads TGTGCCAGCAGCCTAGGGGGCTTAAGCTCCTACGAGCAGTACGTC. Its translation is CASSLGGLSSYEQYV.

This clone has only one observation. This chain joins TRBV21-1 and TRBJ2-3; TRBD2 is the table's D call, not checked against the DNA. TRBV21-1 is a pseudogene locus. The CDR3 consists of 17 residues. The CDR3 DNA follows: TGTGCCAGCAGCAAAGTCGCCGGGACTATAAACACAGATACGCAGTATTTT. Amino acids: CASSKVAGTINTDTQYF.

This clone occurred a few times. The chain employs TRBV5-8 and TRBJ1-5; D uncertain. CDR1 is SGHTS, CDR2 YDEGEE, per germline. This CDR3 contains 11 residues. V lost 1 base and J lost 11, with 7 bases in between. CDR3 amino acids: CASSLLRAQHF. DNA of the CDR3: TGTGCCAGCAGCTTGCTTCGGGCCCAGCATTTT.

This chain uses TRBV5-1 with TRBJ1-1, with unresolved D. The CDR3 totals 14 residues. The germline V and J ends were trimmed by 2 bases and 0 bases, with 8 bases remaining between them. Germline-derived CDR1 and CDR2 are SGHRS and YFSETQ. Here the CDR3 DNA reads TGCGCCAGCAGCTTTGGCTTGGTGAACACTGAAGCTTTCTTT. Amino acids: CASSFGLVNTEAFF.

The gene calls are TRBV11-3 and TRBJ2-2, with D perhaps matching TRBD2 (7 bases). The CDR3 covers 19 residues. Germline-derived CDR1 and CDR2 are SGHNT and YENEEA. Trimming removed 0 bases at V and 0 bases at J, with 17 bases between. The CDR3 region is CASSLEGWAGDTNTGELFF. The CDR3 DNA reads TGTGCCAGCAGCTTAGAGGGTTGGGCGGGGGACACGAACACCGGGGAGCTGTTTTTT.

The rearrangement uses TRBV9 and TRBJ1-1; 9 nucleotides match TRBD1. J was trimmed by 8 bases and V by 3 bases; bases with no gene match: 8. Germline V gives CDR1 SGDLS, CDR2 YYNGEE. This CDR3 contains 14 residues. The CDR3 protein is CASSGGQGYGEAFF. In DNA, the CDR3 is TGTGCCAGCAGCGGGGGACAGGGCTATGGGGAAGCTTTCTTT. The full variable domain, in which reference TRBV9 and TRBJ1-1 provide the parts outside the CDR3, is DSGVTQTPKHLITATGQRVTLRCSPRSGDLSVYWYQQSLDQGLQFLIQYYNGEERAKGNILERFSAQQFPDLHSELNLSSLELGDSALYFCASSGGQGYGEAFFGQGTRLTVV.

This rearrangement joins TRBV6-5 to TRBJ2-5, with no clear D. This CDR3 is 12 amino acids long. Germline V gene data show CDR1 as MNHEY and CDR2 as SVGAGI. V lost 5 bases and J 3 bases, leaving 7 bases between the germline ends. The CDR3 is CASSRSEETQYF. The CDR3 DNA reads as TGTGCCAGCAGTCGAAGCGAAGAGACCCAGTACTTC.

The V gene is TRBV11-3, the J gene TRBJ2-1; TRBD2 agrees at 7 bases. CDR3 length: 14 residues. V lost 8 bases and J lost 8; bases outside the gene matches: 12. Germline CDR1 is SGHNT and CDR2 is YENEEA. Here the CDR3 DNA reads TGTGCCAGCGGCCGCACGGGACTATTCTATGAGCAGTTCTTC. Its protein product is CASGRTGLFYEQFF.

This CDR3 reads CASSLLGTDTQYF. CDR3 DNA sequence: TGTGCCAGCAGCCTACTAGGCACAGATACGCAGTATTTT. The chain carries TRBV7-6 and TRBJ2-3; D might be TRBD2 (5 bases). V lost 5 bases, J lost 1 base, and 7 bases lay in between. This CDR3 contains 13 residues. Germline V lookup: CDR1 SGHVS, CDR2 FNYEAQ.

The chain recombines TRBV6-5 with TRBJ2-5; 7 bases match TRBD1. Germline V gives CDR1 MNHEY, CDR2 SVGAGI. V was clipped by 6 bases and J by 5 bases; unmatched bases: 9. CDR3 length: 14 amino acids. CDR3 nucleotide sequence: TGTGCCAGCAGACGAACAGGGGTTTGGGAGACCCAGTACTTC. Translated: CASRRTGVWETQYF.

V gene TRBV6-1 combines with J gene TRBJ2-1; no reliable D call. This CDR3 has 13 residues. The V end lost 2 bases, the J end lost 9 bases, and 11 bases lay between the germline ends. Germline CDR1 MNHNS, CDR2 SASEGT. The CDR3 region is CASSESGTGEQFF. The CDR3 DNA is TGTGCCAGCAGTGAATCTGGTACTGGTGAGCAGTTCTTC.

This clone was recorded a few times. The chain recombines TRBV12-1 with TRBJ1-2; TRBD1, as called in the table, went unchecked against the DNA. TRBV12-1 is designated a pseudogene. CDR3 length equals 14 residues. This CDR3 reads CASSFVTRGDGYTF. The CDR3 coding sequence is TGTGCCAGCAGCTTTGTGACCAGGGGGGATGGCTACACCTTC.

This clone has only one observation. The chain uses TRBV29-1 and TRBJ2-5, with D possibly matching TRBD1 (6 bases). Per germline, CDR1 SQVTM and CDR2 ANQGSEA. This CDR3 comprises 12 residues. For the CDR3, the DNA is TGCAGTCTGAGCAGGGGCGATGCGACCCAGTACTTC. Residues: CSLSRGDATQYF.

J is TRBJ1-2 and V is TRBV6-5; tentatively, D is TRBD1 (5 bases). The CDR3 runs 15 residues. V dropped 2 bases and J dropped 2 bases, with 12 bases sitting between them. CDR1 MNHEY and CDR2 SVGAGI come from the germline V gene. For the CDR3, the DNA is TGTGCCAGCAGTTACGATCGTCGACAGAACTATGGCTACACCTTC. This codes for CASSYDRRQNYGYTF.

The genes are TRBV25-1 and TRBJ2-5, with D perhaps matching TRBD2 (6 bases). Germline CDR1 and CDR2: MGHDK and SYGVNS. The CDR3 is 16 amino acids. V lost 5 bases and J lost 1, with 17 bases in between. The chain's CDR3 is CASSSPHRGIQETQYF. DNA for the CDR3: TGTGCCAGCAGTTCACCCCATCGGGGGATCCAAGAGACCCAGTACTTC.

The chain links TRBV14 to TRBJ2-5; D gene uncertain. Germline V gives CDR1 SGHDN, CDR2 FVKESK. The CDR3 spans 12 residues. V dropped 2 bases and J dropped 4 bases, with 5 bases sitting between them. CDR3 protein: CASSQNRETQYF. CDR3 nucleotides: TGTGCCAGCAGCCAAAACAGAGAGACCCAGTACTTC.